This TCR beta chain was documented in a study of OX40 agonist ivuxolimab in advanced cancers. Study context: Patients with prior anti-PD-1, anti-PD-L1 or anti-CTLA-4 therapy were eligible; approximately 40% had some. General study results and limits: At 0.1-3.0 mg/kg, partial responders had clonal expansion among the lowest observed.

As for this clone: Its antigen is not identified.

Profiling relied on immunoSEQ multiplex PCR, and the TCRdb table lists in-frame clones only, not all of them. The repertoire holds about 77,000 clones, with about 85% as singletons. The receptor's source is an adult with an advanced solid tumor such as melanoma, head and neck, liver or kidney cancer. Sequencing was performed on CD4+ or CD8+ T cells sorted from blood, taken in a trial of the OX40 agonist ivuxolimab.

CDR3 sequence reads: CASTRPGQGAVGEKLFF. CDR3 nucleotide sequence: TGTGCCAGCACCAGGCCGGGACAGGGGGCGGTTGGTGAAAAACTGTTTTTT. V and J are TRBV21-1 and TRBJ1-4; the table's TRBD1 call for D was not verified on the DNA. TRBV21-1 is noted as a pseudogene. This CDR3 is built from 17 residues.